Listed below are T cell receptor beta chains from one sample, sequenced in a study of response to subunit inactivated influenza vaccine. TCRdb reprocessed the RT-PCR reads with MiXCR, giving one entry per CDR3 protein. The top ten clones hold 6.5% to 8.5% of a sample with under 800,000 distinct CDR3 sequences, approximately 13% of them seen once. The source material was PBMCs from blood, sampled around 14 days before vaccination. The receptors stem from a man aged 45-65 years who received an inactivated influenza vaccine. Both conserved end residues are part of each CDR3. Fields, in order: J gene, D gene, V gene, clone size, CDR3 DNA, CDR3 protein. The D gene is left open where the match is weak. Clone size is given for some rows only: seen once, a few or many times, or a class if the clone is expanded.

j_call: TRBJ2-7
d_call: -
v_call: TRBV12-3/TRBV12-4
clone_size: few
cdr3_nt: TGTGCCAGCAGTTTGAAGGTTCGTGTGAGCGAGCAGTACTTC
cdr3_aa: CASSLKVRVSEQYF

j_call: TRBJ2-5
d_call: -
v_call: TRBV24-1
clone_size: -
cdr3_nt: TGTGCCACCAGTGATACTCTACGGGAGACCCAGTACTTC
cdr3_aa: CATSDTLRETQYF

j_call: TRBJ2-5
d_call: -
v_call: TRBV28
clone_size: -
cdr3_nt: TGTGCCAGCAGTTTGGGCGGGATCGTGGCCCAGTACTTC
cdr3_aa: CASSLGGIVAQYF

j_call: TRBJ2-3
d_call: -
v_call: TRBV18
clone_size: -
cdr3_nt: TGTGCCAGCTCACCACCGGTGAAAAGGGTAAGCCGGCCAGATACGCAGTATTTT
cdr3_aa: CASSPPVKRVSRPDTQYF

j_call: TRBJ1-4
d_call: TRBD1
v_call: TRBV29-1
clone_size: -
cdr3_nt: TGCAGCGCTCAGACAGGGACGGATGAAAAACTGTTTTTT
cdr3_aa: CSAQTGTDEKLFF

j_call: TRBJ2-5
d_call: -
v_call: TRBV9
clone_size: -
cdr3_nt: TGTGCCAGCAGCCCGAATTTGAGGGAAGAGACCCAGTACTTC
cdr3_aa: CASSPNLREETQYF

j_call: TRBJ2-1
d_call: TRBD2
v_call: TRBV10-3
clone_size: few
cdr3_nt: TGTGCCATCAGCCCCGCCGCGACTAGCGGGGGGATGGATGAGCAGTTCTTC
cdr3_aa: CAISPAATSGGMDEQFF

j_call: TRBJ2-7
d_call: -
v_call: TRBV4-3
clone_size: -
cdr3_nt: TGCGCCAGCAGCCAAGGAGGGACGAGGCAGTACTTC
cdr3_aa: CASSQGGTRQYF

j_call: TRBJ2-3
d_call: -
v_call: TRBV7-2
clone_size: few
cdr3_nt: TGTGCCAGCAGATTAGACAGGACAGATACGCAGTATTTT
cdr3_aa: CASRLDRTDTQYF

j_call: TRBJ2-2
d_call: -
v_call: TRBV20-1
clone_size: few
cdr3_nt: TGCAGTGCCAGACACGGATGGGAGCTGTTTTTT
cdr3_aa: CSARHGWELFF

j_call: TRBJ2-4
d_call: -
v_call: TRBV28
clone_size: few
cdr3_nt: TGTGCCAGCAGTTTAGGGGGCACTAGCGCCCGGGGTCAAAACATTCAGTACTTC
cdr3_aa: CASSLGGTSARGQNIQYF

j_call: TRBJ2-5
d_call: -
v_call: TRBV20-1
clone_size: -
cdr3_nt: TGCAGTGCTAGAGTCCCGACTAGGCAAGAGACCCAGTACTTC
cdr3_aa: CSARVPTRQETQYF

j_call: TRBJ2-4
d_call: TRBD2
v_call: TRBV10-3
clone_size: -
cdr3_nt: TGTGCCATCAGTGAGTCGAATGGCGGGAGGGCCTTAGGTGCCAAAAACATTCAGTACTTC
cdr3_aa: CAISESNGGRALGAKNIQYF

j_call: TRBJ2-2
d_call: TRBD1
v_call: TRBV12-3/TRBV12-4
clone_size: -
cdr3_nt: TGTGCCAGCAGAACCGGGACAGACCCCACCGGGGAGCTGTTTTTT
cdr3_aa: CASRTGTDPTGELFF

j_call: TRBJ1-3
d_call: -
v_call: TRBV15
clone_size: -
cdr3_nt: TGTGCAACAAGTCTGGGGAGCTCTGGAAACACCATATATTTT
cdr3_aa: CATSLGSSGNTIYF

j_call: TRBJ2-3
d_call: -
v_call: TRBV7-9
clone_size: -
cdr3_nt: TGTGCCAGCAGCCGAAATCCGGATACGCAGTATTTT
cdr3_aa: CASSRNPDTQYF

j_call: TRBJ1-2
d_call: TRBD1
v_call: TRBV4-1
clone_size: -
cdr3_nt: TGCGCCAGCAGCCAAGATCCGGACAGGCTCTATGGCTACACCTTC
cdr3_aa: CASSQDPDRLYGYTF

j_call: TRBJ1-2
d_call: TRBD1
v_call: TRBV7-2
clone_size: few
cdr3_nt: TGTGCCAGCAGCTTAAGACTCACCCAGGGGGGTGGCTACACCTTC
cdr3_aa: CASSLRLTQGGGYTF